The 6 T cell receptor beta chains below were found in one sample sequenced in a study of blood T cell repertoires in COVID-19. TCRdb's copy holds only in-frame clones and misses some; the assay was immunoSEQ multiplex PCR. This table holds 200,000 or so clones, 70% to 90% found once. The sample comprised PBMCs or T cells enriched from blood (not recorded which). These receptors were collected from a man aged 25 to 45 who had recovered from COVID-19.

The chain combines TRBV28 with TRBJ2-2, with no clear D. V was cut by 3 bases and J by 7 bases, with 6 bases left in between. Per germline, CDR1 MDHEN and CDR2 SYDVKM. The CDR3 extends over 12 amino acids. The CDR3 is CASSFSGGELFF. CDR3 nucleotides: TGTGCCAGCAGTTTTTCAGGCGGGGAGCTGTTTTTT.

The V call is TRBV7-2, the J call TRBJ1-2, with unresolved D. This CDR3 is 15 amino acids long. Per germline, CDR1 SGHTA and CDR2 FQGNSA. With 0 bases removed from V and 3 bases from J, the gap between germline ends came to 11 bases. As DNA, the CDR3 is TGTGCCAGCAGCTTAGCCCAACAGAGTCACTATGGCTACACCTTC. This translates into CASSLAQQSHYGYTF.

The chain carries TRBV30 and TRBJ2-2, with D possibly TRBD2 on 5 matching bases. This CDR3 comprises 14 residues. V shed 3 bases and J shed 4 bases, with 12 bases lying between them. From germline, CDR1 is GTSNPN and CDR2 SVGIG (reference sequence). CDR3 sequence reads: CAWRDPGLTGELFF. The CDR3 region has the DNA TGTGCCTGGAGAGATCCAGGACTCACCGGGGAGCTGTTTTTT.

This chain joins TRBV5-4 and TRBJ2-2; TRBD2 agrees at 10 bases. The CDR3 totals 15 residues. The V gene end was trimmed by 4 bases and the J gene end by 1 base; junction bases not matched to a gene: 1. Germline assignment: CDR1 SGHNT and CDR2 YYREEE (reference sequence). The CDR3 sequence is CASSTSGMNTGELFF. CDR3 in DNA: TGTGCCAGCAGCACTAGCGGGATGAACACCGGGGAGCTGTTTTTT. The whole variable domain, filled in from reference TRBV5-4 and TRBJ2-2, reads ETGVTQSPTHLIKTRGQQVTLRCSSQSGHNTVSWYQQALGQGPQFIFQYYREEENGRGNFPPRFSGLQFPNYSSELNVNALELDDSALYLCASSTSGMNTGELFFGEGSRLTVL.

This chain joins TRBV12-5 and TRBJ2-7; 7 nucleotides align to TRBD1. The V and J ends lost 1 base and 2 bases, in that order; junction bases with no gene match: 5. The CDR3 contains 15 residues. Looked up from germline, CDR1 is LGHNT and CDR2 is FRNRAP. The CDR3 sequence: CASGLAHQGAYEQYF. CDR3 nucleotide sequence: TGTGCTAGTGGTTTGGCCCATCAGGGGGCCTACGAGCAGTACTTC.

The CDR3: CASSLYQRESMNTGELFF. DNA for the CDR3: TGTGCCAGCAGTTTATATCAGCGGGAGTCCATGAACACCGGGGAGCTGTTTTTT. The rearrangement joins TRBV27 to TRBJ2-2, with 8 bases lining up with TRBD2. V was pared by 1 base and J by 1 base, with 8 bases of the junction left unmatched. This CDR3 spans 18 amino acids. CDR1 is MNHEY and CDR2 is SMNVEV in the germline V gene (reference sequence).